The sequence of this TCR beta chain was determined in a study of technical replicates of blood from a few donors. V gave up 4 bases and J gave up 6 bases, with 4 bases separating them. The germline V gene encodes CDR1 MDHEN and CDR2 SYDVKM. The CDR3 sequence is 11 residues long. Measured with immunoSEQ multiplex PCR; TCRdb has only the in-frame clones, and not every one. The sample has about 80,000 clones, about 96% seen once. The origin of this receptor is a human donor in good health. The V and J genes are TRBV28 and TRBJ1-5; D is undetermined. The specimen sequenced was T cells isolated from PBMCs. CDR3 coding DNA: TGTGCCAGCAGTTCTACTCAGCCCCAGCATTTT. As protein: CASSSTQPQHF.